This entry is about one T cell receptor (beta chain). In this sample, this clonotype turned up many times. No antigen is known for it. Base-call qualities are not available, and no considerably larger clone is one nucleotide away. The germline V gene gives CDR1 as MNHEY and CDR2 as SVGEGT. Compared with germline, V lacks 4 bases and J lacks 7 bases; bases without a gene match: 7. Including cysteine and phenylalanine, the CDR3 has 14 amino acids. CDR3 DNA only is kept here, 42 bases in frame from base 1. This entry is derived from a study of blood T cells in healthy people across ages (dated by TCRdb to the mid-2010s). Looking at the study overall: In model experiments, template switching captured about one uniquely barcoded TCR beta cDNA molecule for every two T cells. Two additional independent replicas of 1 million unique cDNA reads from the same blood draw were analyzed for two donors (one aged 18 to 30 and one aged 80 or older). To avoid experimental bias, donors of different ages were distributed randomly across sequencing lanes. Using deep sequencing normalized with unique cDNA molecular identifiers, the study measured how TCR beta repertoire diversity changes with age. Four age groups were formed from the donors: young (average about 17 years), middle-aged (just under 40), aged (roughly 59) and long-lived (less than 85). Findings and caveats that apply to the study as a whole: The CMV infection status of donors was not known, potentially confounding age-related changes in expanded clonotypes. Estimates of total diversity based on one million sequenced T cells were regarded as lower bounds and as underestimates. As age increased, observed TCR beta diversity per million T cells dropped in a roughly linear way, and a significant reduction was already evident by age approximately 40. Observed TCR beta diversity correlated strongly with the percentage of naive T cells measured by flow cytometry. Compared with the aged group, the long-lived group had more naive CD4+ T cells, fewer expanded clones and increased TCR diversity, a pattern suggesting age selection. Because profiling used bulk unsorted PBMCs, naive and antigen-experienced compartments could not be compared conclusively.

The library was made by 5' RACE. The instrument was an Illumina HiSeq 2500. The second PCR ran for roughly 7 to 11 cycles and used a J-beta primer mix along with a sample-barcoded 5' primer. A template-switch 5' adaptor carrying 12 random nucleotides introduced a unique molecular identifier onto each TCR beta cDNA molecule. At least 2.5 million CDR3-containing paired-end reads were obtained from each sample. All of the RNA was converted into first-strand cDNA using the Mint cDNA synthesis kit, with a TRBC-specific oligonucleotide serving as the primer. After uracil-DNA glycosylase treatment, a first 18-cycle PCR used universal primers M1SS and BC2_uni_R on all cDNA. Regarding the original processing steps: For normalization, 1 million high-quality reads were randomly selected from each sample, with every read carrying a distinct molecular identifier. Reads with shared molecular identifiers were discarded instead of being binned into consensus sequences. MiTCR, run with a Q25 quality threshold and the strictest error-elimination algorithm, handled CDR3 identification, clonotype clustering and error correction. Lower-bound total TCR beta diversity was estimated with a nonparametric unseen species model using Euler transformation. TCRdb redid the processing of the public reads, applying fastp at Q25 and MiXCR, and retained in-frame beta chains. For every CDR3 protein sequence, its rows merge into one entry that carries the most common genes and DNA. TCRdb's processing, not the study's, gives the V and J calls here. Recorded for this sample are 850,000 to 950,000 distinct CDR3 sequences; around 28% of them occurred a single time. Roughly 17% of the sample is taken by the ten largest.

Donors were under 40 systemically healthy Caucasian individuals from Russia aged roughly 6 to 100 years. About 10 milliliters of peripheral blood were collected from each donor into EDTA-treated Vacutainer tubes. Ficoll-Paque density-gradient centrifugation was used to isolate PBMCs, with at least 6.5 million per sample. Trizol reagent was used to extract total RNA from PBMCs, with at least 6 micrograms per sample. For every donor, an aliquot of PBMCs went through flow cytometry to measure the percentages of naive CD45RAhigh/CD27high T cells. Sample: blood. The chain is encoded by TRBV6-2 or TRBV6-3 joined to TRBJ2-1; a stretch of 7 junction bases matches TRBD1. The receptor was isolated from an elderly woman in good health. Here is the DNA: TGTGCCAGCAGTTTTGGCTCCAGGGGGAATGAGCAGTTCTTC. This translates into CASSFGSRGNEQFF.